Below are 14 T cell receptor beta chains sequenced from a single sample in a study of cytomegalovirus exposure and HLA in healthy donors. A multiplex PCR was run with 60 Vbeta primers and 13 Jbeta primers. TCRdb's copy holds only in-frame clones and misses some; the assay was immunoSEQ multiplex PCR. The sample holds some 130,000 clones, about 80% seen once. Sequencing was done on a sample of PBMCs. Receptor source: a male donor in good health and CMV-seropositive.

The rearrangement links TRBV7-9 to TRBJ2-7; D gene ambiguous. The CDR3 totals 14 residues. Trimming removed 1 base at V and 1 base at J, with 8 bases between. The germline CDR1 and CDR2 sequences are SEHNR and FQNEAQ (reference sequence). The CDR3 nucleotides are TGTGCCAGCAGCTTAGACGGGTTTTCCTACGAGCAGTACTTC. This gives the protein CASSLDGFSYEQYF.

J is TRBJ1-2 and V is TRBV19, with 9 bases matching TRBD1. Germline CDR1 is LNHDA and CDR2 is SQIVND (reference sequence). This CDR3 spans 13 amino acids. V dropped 5 bases and J dropped 7; count of bases not matched to a gene: 5. DNA for the CDR3: TGTGCCAGTAGTCCGACAGGGGGGCTTGGCTACACCTTC. Encoded protein: CASSPTGGLGYTF.

CDR3 coding DNA: TGTGCCAGCAGTTACCCAGGGTTATTTGTCAATGAGCAGTTCTTC. It is translated as CASSYPGLFVNEQFF. The chain employs TRBV27 and TRBJ2-1; the D gene is possibly TRBD1 (5 bases). CDR1 and CDR2 (germline): MNHEY, SMNVEV (reference sequence). The CDR3 is made up of 15 amino acids. V was cut by 4 bases and J by 6 bases, with 16 bases left in between.

This chain joins TRBV19 and TRBJ2-3; 9 bases are a match to TRBD1. Germline V gene data show CDR1 as LNHDA and CDR2 as SQIVND (reference sequence). The J segment lost 2 bases and the V segment lost 9 bases, leaving 9 bases of the junction unmatched. This CDR3 comprises 15 residues. CDR3 sequence reads: CASTPTGGITDTQYF. The CDR3 DNA follows: TGTGCCAGCACTCCGACAGGGGGTATCACAGATACGCAGTATTTT.

In nucleotides, the CDR3 is TGTGCCAGCAGCTTAGATCCTCCCGGACTAGCGGGGGGACTCTACGAGCAGTACTTC. It codes for CASSLDPPGLAGGLYEQYF. The V gene is TRBV11-2, the J gene TRBJ2-7; 14 positions match TRBD2. The germline gives CDR1 SGHAT, CDR2 FQNNGV. The CDR3 totals 19 residues. The junction had 10 bases not matched to a gene; V was cut back by 0 bases and J by 3 bases.

The rearrangement uses TRBV28 and TRBJ2-1; 10 bases are shared with TRBD2. V lost 5 bases, J lost 5 bases, and 6 bases stayed unmatched. This CDR3 is built from 15 residues. Germline V lookup: CDR1 MDHEN, CDR2 SYDVKM. The DNA for the CDR3 is TGTGCCAGCAGTCCCCTAGCGGGAGTAGACAATGAGCAGTTCTTC. Its protein product is CASSPLAGVDNEQFF.

This clone was observed once. The chain links TRBV6-6 to TRBJ1-5; maybe TRBD1 (6 bases). Germline V gene sequence: CDR1 MNHNY, CDR2 SVGAGI (reference sequence). V was cut by 4 bases and J by 7 bases, with 14 bases left in between. The CDR3 consists of 14 residues. For the CDR3, the DNA is TGTGCCAGCAGTTTGGGGACAAGCGGCCAGCCCCAGCATTTT. Its translation: CASSLGTSGQPQHF.

The CDR3 DNA is TGTGCCAGCAGCGAGACAGGGGGGGGCAATCAGCCCCAGCATTTT. Translating it yields CASSETGGGNQPQHF. V and J are TRBV9 and TRBJ1-5; 9 bases are shared with TRBD1. Germline CDR1 is SGDLS and CDR2 is YYNGEE. The CDR3 loop spans 15 amino acids. After removal of 3 bases from V and 2 bases from J, the junction contained 3 bases not matched to a gene.

This clone was recorded only once. V and J are TRBV9 and TRBJ2-3; 13 bases are shared with TRBD2. The V gene's germline CDR1 is SGDLS and CDR2 YYNGEE. CDR3 length equals 16 residues. With 0 bases clipped from V and 4 bases from J, the junction kept 2 bases outside the gene matches. CDR3 bases: TGTGCCAGCAGCGTAGGAGGACTAGCGGGAGCAGATACGCAGTATTTT. It is translated as CASSVGGLAGADTQYF.

The rearrangement links TRBV11-3 to TRBJ2-3, with 8 bases lining up with TRBD1. There are 17 residues in the CDR3. V shed 5 bases and J 1 base; nucleotides not matched to a gene: 11. CDR1 is SGHNT and CDR2 is YENEEA in the germline V gene. For the CDR3, the DNA is TGTGCCAGCAGCGTCGCCGGACAGGGCGGAGGCACAGATACGCAGTATTTT. This codes for CASSVAGQGGGTDTQYF.

The V and J genes are TRBV4-1 and TRBJ2-1, with D perhaps matching TRBD1 (6 bases). Germline V CDR1 and CDR2: MGHRA, YSYEKL. The CDR3 loop spans 18 amino acids. The ends were cut back, 0 bases at V and 4 bases at J, with 19 bases in the middle. For the CDR3, the DNA is TGCGCCAGCAGCCAAGATGGTGAACAGGGTCAGTTATACAATGAGCAGTTCTTC. It is translated as CASSQDGEQGQLYNEQFF.

As DNA, the CDR3 is TGTGCCAGCAGCCCGTGGACTAGCCTGACCTACGAGCAGTACTTC. Translating gives CASSPWTSLTYEQYF. The chain employs TRBV7-6 and TRBJ2-7, with 8 bases identical to TRBD2. CDR3 length equals 15 residues. The germline V gene has CDR1 SGHVS and CDR2 FNYEAQ. The trim removed 5 bases at V and 2 bases at J, leaving 8 bases unmatched.

The chain links TRBV27 to TRBJ1-1; 9 bases fit TRBD1. V shed 6 bases and J 4 bases; nucleotides not matched to a gene: 6. The CDR3 is made up of 14 amino acids. CDR1 MNHEY and CDR2 SMNVEV come from the germline V gene (reference sequence). The CDR3 region is CASRLTGGLTEAFF. CDR3 bases: TGTGCCAGCAGGCTGACAGGGGGGCTCACTGAAGCTTTCTTT.

V is TRBV19 and J is TRBJ2-1, with TRBD2 matching 16 bases. Germline V gene lookup returns CDR1 LNHDA and CDR2 SQIVND (reference sequence). Unmatched junction bases numbered 5, after V lost 5 bases and J lost 4 bases. The CDR3 is 17 residues long. The CDR3, as DNA: TGTGCCAGTAGTGTTCCGGGACTAGCGGGAGGGTACAATGAGCAGTTCTTC. As protein: CASSVPGLAGGYNEQFF.